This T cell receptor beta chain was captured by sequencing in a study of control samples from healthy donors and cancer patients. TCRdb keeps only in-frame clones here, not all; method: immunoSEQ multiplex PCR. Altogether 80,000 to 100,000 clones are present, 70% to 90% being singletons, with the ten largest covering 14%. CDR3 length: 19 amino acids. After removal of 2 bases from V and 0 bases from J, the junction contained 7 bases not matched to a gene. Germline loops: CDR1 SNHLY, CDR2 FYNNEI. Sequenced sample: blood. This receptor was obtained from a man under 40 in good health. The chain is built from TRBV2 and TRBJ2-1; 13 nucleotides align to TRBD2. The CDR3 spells CASSEPTSGRTSSYNEQFF. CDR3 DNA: TGTGCCAGCAGTGAACCGACTAGCGGGAGGACGAGCTCCTACAATGAGCAGTTCTTC.